This TCR beta chain appears in the sequencing data of a study of OX40 agonist ivuxolimab in advanced cancers. Sequencing used immunoSEQ multiplex PCR; TCRdb keeps in-frame clones, though not all of them. The sample consists of about 80,000 clones, roughly 91% of them appearing once. A history of autoimmune disease or systemic immunosuppression excluded patients. At baseline, cycle 4 day 1, and cycle 7 day 1, blood was sampled. The sample here was CD4+ or CD8+ T cells sorted from blood, taken in a trial of the OX40 agonist ivuxolimab. The clonotype comes from an adult with an advanced solid tumor such as melanoma, head and neck, liver or kidney cancer.

CDR3 bases: TGTGCCAGCTGGTACTTAGGGAGCAATCAGCCCCAGCATTTT. Translated: CASWYLGSNQPQHF. V usage is TRBV6-1 and J usage is TRBJ1-5; no reliable D call. The CDR3 runs to 14 residues. The V gene lost 8 bases and the J gene lost 1 base, with 12 bases spanning the gap. Germline V gives CDR1 MNHNS, CDR2 SASEGT.